The 25 T cell receptor beta chains below were found in one sample sequenced in a study of blood T cell repertoires in COVID-19. Generated by immunoSEQ multiplex PCR, the TCRdb table keeps only in-frame clones and is missing some. Of 300,000 to 450,000 clones in the sample, roughly 86% were seen once. Sequencing used PBMCs or T cells enriched from blood (not recorded which). The origin of the receptors is a woman aged 30 to 39 who had been exposed to COVID-19.

This clone was counted a few times. The rearrangement uses TRBV10-2 and TRBJ2-7; 9 positions match TRBD2. The CDR3 is made up of 16 amino acids. The J segment lost 3 bases and the V segment lost 3 bases, leaving 9 bases of the junction unmatched. Germline lookup yields CDR1 WSHSY and CDR2 SAAADI. The CDR3 DNA is TGCGCCAGCAGTGAAGCGTTGGCGGGAGGGTTCTACGAGCAGTACTTC. Amino acid sequence: CASSEALAGGFYEQYF.

The chain combines TRBV25-1 with TRBJ2-2, with 9 bases lining up with TRBD1. Germline V lookup: CDR1 MGHDK, CDR2 SYGVNS. The CDR3 covers 18 residues. The J segment lost 3 bases and the V segment lost 4 bases, leaving 12 bases of the junction unmatched. The CDR3 DNA is TGTGCCAGCAGTGCCCTCTTGAGGGGACAGGGACACACCGGGGAGCTGTTTTTT. It yields the protein CASSALLRGQGHTGELFF.

The chain employs TRBV28 and TRBJ2-1; 12 bases are shared with TRBD2. Trimming took 5 bases from V and 10 from J; bases not matched to a gene: 12. The CDR3 totals 16 residues. Germline loops: CDR1 MDHEN, CDR2 SYDVKM. Here the CDR3 reads CASSPPSGRADWEQFF. Written as DNA, the CDR3 is TGTGCCAGCAGTCCACCTAGCGGGAGGGCGGATTGGGAGCAGTTCTTC.

This clone was counted between two and nine times. The chain joins TRBV28 to TRBJ2-7; D is unclear. V lost 1 base and J 3 bases, leaving 19 bases between the germline ends. Germline V gene sequence: CDR1 MDHEN, CDR2 SYDVKM. The CDR3 totals 17 residues. CDR3 bases: TGTGCCAGCAGTTTATATACCCCCTCTCTAGTTATCTACGAGCAGTACTTC. It encodes CASSLYTPSLVIYEQYF.

This sequence joins TRBV7-9 and TRBJ2-2, with a possible D match to TRBD2 (5 bases). This CDR3 contains 14 residues. V was trimmed by 0 bases and J by 6 bases, leaving 8 bases between them. CDR1 SEHNR and CDR2 FQNEAQ come from the germline V gene (reference sequence). For the CDR3, the DNA is TGTGCCAGCAGCTTAGCAGGGCGGGCCGGGGAGCTGTTTTTT. This sequence encodes CASSLAGRAGELFF.

V and J are TRBV5-1 and TRBJ2-5, with D perhaps matching TRBD2 (5 bases). Trimming shortened V by 4 bases and J by 5 bases, and 24 bases separated the two germline ends. CDR3 length: 17 residues. Looked up from germline, CDR1 is SGHRS and CDR2 is YFSETQ. The DNA of the CDR3 is TGCGCCAGCAGCCCCCCTGGGAGTGCGGCGAGTCACGAGACCCAGTACTTC. This codes for CASSPPGSAASHETQYF.

The sample holds one count of this clone. The genes are TRBV2 and TRBJ1-5, with D possibly matching TRBD1 (5 bases). The CDR3 runs to 18 residues. Trimming pared 3 bases from V and 0 bases from J, leaving 18 bases between. Germline CDR1 reads SNHLY; CDR2 reads FYNNEI. The CDR3 here is CASSESWTNLYSNQPQHF. CDR3 in DNA: TGTGCCAGCAGTGAGTCGTGGACAAATCTCTATAGCAATCAGCCCCAGCATTTT.

The rearrangement uses TRBV5-1 and TRBJ1-1, with D unresolved. CDR3 size: 12 residues. Looked up from germline, CDR1 is SGHRS and CDR2 is YFSETQ. With 4 bases removed from V and 4 bases from J, the gap between germline ends came to 8 bases. CDR3 region: CASSAGVTEAFF. Here the CDR3 DNA reads TGCGCCAGCAGCGCGGGCGTCACTGAAGCTTTCTTT.

The chain links TRBV5-4 to TRBJ1-2, with 12 nucleotides matching TRBD1. This CDR3 has 18 amino acids. Germline CDR1 SGHNT, CDR2 YYREEE (reference sequence). The V gene end was trimmed by 5 bases and the J gene end by 1 base; junction bases not matched to a gene: 12. CDR3 coding DNA: TGTGCCAGCAGTCGTGGGGGGACAGGGGGCGTCGGTAACTATGGCTACACCTTC. Protein product: CASSRGGTGGVGNYGYTF.

The sample holds a few counts of this clone. The V call is TRBV27, the J call TRBJ1-6; D unclear. The germline CDR1 and CDR2 sequences are MNHEY and SMNVEV (reference sequence). Trimming stripped 6 bases from V and 7 bases from J, with 16 bases between. This CDR3 spans 15 amino acids. The CDR3 reads CASRESMGRNSPLHF. The CDR3 bases are TGTGCCAGCAGGGAGAGTATGGGTCGGAATTCACCCCTCCACTTT.

This sequence joins TRBV18 and TRBJ2-5; 8 nucleotides align to TRBD2. Germline V gene lookup returns CDR1 KGHSH and CDR2 LQKENI. This CDR3 is 14 amino acids long. V lost 2 bases to trimming and J lost 5 bases; unmatched junction nucleotides: 4. Written as DNA, the CDR3 is TGTGCCAGCTCACCAGGGGCGGGAGGTGAGACCCAGTACTTC. Translation: CASSPGAGGETQYF.

The chain combines TRBV7-3 with TRBJ2-7, with TRBD2 identical over 8 bases. The germline CDR1 and CDR2 sequences are SGHTA and FQGTGA. CDR3 length equals 14 residues. V was pared by 5 bases and J by 3 bases, with 6 bases of the junction left unmatched. The CDR3 DNA reads as TGTGCCAGCAGCCTGTCCAGCGGGAGCTACGAGCAGTACTTC. Amino acid sequence: CASSLSSGSYEQYF.

The chain couples TRBV19 to TRBJ2-6; 7 bases are a match to TRBD2. Germline lookup yields CDR1 LNHDA and CDR2 SQIVND (reference sequence). The CDR3 is 18 amino acids. V lost 4 bases to trimming and J lost 0 bases; unmatched junction nucleotides: 9. The CDR3 DNA reads as TGTGCCAGTAGTAACCGGGGGGACCACTACTCTGGGGCCAACGTCCTGACTTTC. Translation gives CASSNRGDHYSGANVLTF.

V is TRBV27 and J is TRBJ2-7, with 8 bases that match TRBD1. The CDR3 spans 14 residues. The V gene's germline CDR1 is MNHEY and CDR2 SMNVEV (reference sequence). V was pared by 3 bases and J by 4 bases, with 5 bases of the junction left unmatched. CDR3 nucleotides: TGTGCCAGCAGTTTCGCAGGGGGCGGGTACGAGCAGTACTTC. It is translated as CASSFAGGGYEQYF.

This sequence joins TRBV2 and TRBJ2-1; D ambiguous. Germline CDR1 is SNHLY and CDR2 is FYNNEI. This CDR3 region has 13 residues. Deletions cut 2 bases from V and 4 bases from J, with 6 bases between. CDR3 sequence (DNA): TGTGCCAGCAGTGAATCTGCGTACAATGAGCAGTTCTTC. Translating gives CASSESAYNEQFF.

The chain links TRBV19 to TRBJ2-5, with 7 nucleotides matching TRBD2. Losses at the gene ends were 6 bases for V and 1 base for J; bases not matched to a gene: 2. This CDR3 spans 13 amino acids. Germline V gene data show CDR1 as LNHDA and CDR2 as SQIVND (reference sequence). CDR3 residues: CASRAGSQETQYF. CDR3 nucleotides: TGTGCCAGTAGAGCGGGGTCCCAAGAGACCCAGTACTTC. Looking up the rest from reference TRBV19 and TRBJ2-5 gives the full variable domain: DGGITQSPKYLFRKEGQNVTLSCEQNLNHDAMYWYRQDPGQGLRLIYYSQIVNDFQKGDIAEGYSVSREKKESFPLTVTSAQKNPTAFYLCASRAGSQETQYFGPGTRLLVL.

The chain employs TRBV14 and TRBJ2-1, with TRBD2 matching 11 bases. The length of the CDR3 is 15 residues. Trimming cost V 5 bases and J 4 bases; bases outside gene matches: 4. CDR1 is SGHDN and CDR2 is FVKESK in the germline V gene. The CDR3 loop reads CASSTLAGGYNEQFF. CDR3 in DNA: TGTGCCAGCAGCACCCTAGCGGGAGGATACAATGAGCAGTTCTTC.

The chain recombines TRBV5-1 with TRBJ1-6, with 11 bases aligning to TRBD1. CDR1 is SGHRS, CDR2 YFSETQ, per germline. Trimming took 6 bases from V and 7 from J; bases not matched to a gene: 3. This CDR3 region has 14 residues. The DNA for the CDR3 is TGCGCCAGCACCGGGACAGGGGGGAATTCACCCCTCCACTTT. Protein: CASTGTGGNSPLHF. The variable domain in full, with the rest retrieved from reference TRBV5-1 and TRBJ1-6, is KAGVTQTPRYLIKTRGQQVTLSCSPISGHRSVSWYQQTPGQGLQFLFEYFSETQRNKGNFPGRFSGRQFSNSRSEMNVSTLELGDSALYLCASTGTGGNSPLHFGNGTRLTVT.

V usage is TRBV6-5 and J usage is TRBJ2-7; D might be TRBD1 (6 bases). Deletions cut 1 base from V and 3 bases from J, with 16 bases between. Germline CDR1 and CDR2: MNHEY and SVGAGI. This CDR3 is 16 amino acids long. CDR3 in amino acids: CASSYFHRDNHYEQYF. The CDR3 DNA follows: TGTGCCAGCAGTTACTTCCACCGGGACAACCACTACGAGCAGTACTTC.

The V call is TRBV18, the J call TRBJ1-6, with 7 bases identical to TRBD1. Germline V lookup: CDR1 KGHSH, CDR2 LQKENI. The CDR3 spans 14 residues. V was pared by 6 bases and J by 3 bases, with 2 bases of the junction left unmatched. The CDR3 region is CASSRDSYNSPLHF. CDR3 sequence (DNA): TGTGCCAGCTCGCGGGACAGCTATAATTCACCCCTCCACTTT.

This clone came up once. The V gene is TRBV3-1 (or the pseudogene TRBV3-2), the J gene TRBJ2-1, with TRBD2 identical over 7 bases. In germline, CDR1 is LGHDT, CDR2 YNNKEL (reference sequence). The trim removed 6 bases at V and 5 bases at J, leaving 10 bases unmatched. The CDR3 totals 15 residues. The CDR3 reads CASRVGRANHNEQFF. CDR3 nucleotide sequence: TGTGCCAGCAGAGTGGGGAGGGCGAACCACAATGAGCAGTTCTTC.

The chain combines TRBV20-1 with TRBJ1-1, with a weak D call TRBD1 (5 bases). Germline CDR1 reads DFQATT; CDR2 reads SNEGSKA (reference sequence). V lost 5 bases, J lost 8 bases, and 12 bases lay in between. The CDR3 contains 11 residues. In nucleotides, the CDR3 is TGCAGTGCTGGGGGGACCCTGGAAGCTTTCTTT. Translation gives CSAGGTLEAFF.

Only one count was recorded for this clone. This chain uses TRBV4-2 with TRBJ2-3; tentatively, D is TRBD2 (6 bases). CDR1 and CDR2 (germline): LGHNA, YNFKEQ. This CDR3 spans 15 amino acids. V was cut by 4 bases and J by 6 bases, with 17 bases left in between. The DNA for the CDR3 is TGTGCCAGCAGCCCCGCCTCAGCTGGGGGGGATACGCAGTATTTT. Protein: CASSPASAGGDTQYF.

The chain uses TRBV19 and TRBJ2-1; 11 nucleotides match TRBD2. CDR1 and CDR2 from the germline V gene are LNHDA and SQIVND (reference sequence). V lost 3 bases and J lost 7; bases outside the gene matches: 5. The CDR3 has 15 amino acids. The DNA for the CDR3 is TGTGCCAGTAGTATTGTAGCGGGAGGGCCAAATGAGCAGTTCTTC. Protein: CASSIVAGGPNEQFF.

The chain uses TRBV6-2 or TRBV6-3 and TRBJ1-2; 8 positions agree with TRBD1. The J segment lost 12 bases and the V segment lost 4 bases, leaving 7 bases of the junction unmatched. Germline assignment: CDR1 MNHEY and CDR2 SVGEGT. CDR3 size: 12 residues. CDR3 DNA: TGTGCCAGCAGTTCCGACAGGGGAACAAACACCTTC. It encodes CASSSDRGTNTF.